This T cell receptor (beta chain) was sequenced in a study of CD8+ T cells in alopecia areata. About the research overall: Tofacitinib was given for 6 to 18 months, then stopped for 6 months. Treated patients received severity scores based on the percentage of scalp area affected.

Treatment in this sample: oral pan-JAK inhibitor, 5-10 mg twice daily. Reverse transcribed after extraction, RNA yielded cDNA as the sequencing template. Using immunoSEQ multiplex PCR, the repertoire was profiled, and TCRdb retains in-frame clones only, with some absent. The repertoire includes about 180,000 clones, about 53% of them detected once, and under 14% sits in the top ten. A word on this clone: Its specificity is unknown.

General study results and limits: Persistence of many expanded lesional clones was seen in scalp and blood during tofacitinib. It was lesional scalp, especially alopecia totalis/universalis, that showed higher clonality than normal scalp.

The germline V and J ends were trimmed by 3 bases and 1 base, with 16 bases remaining between them. Germline V CDR1 and CDR2: SGDLS, YYNGEE. The CDR3 is 17 amino acids. The chain uses TRBV9 and TRBJ2-2; no reliable D call. The receptor's source is a human donor with alopecia areata. The specimen comprised CD8+ T cells sorted from blood, sampled at week 24, from a patient treated with tofacitinib. The chain's CDR3 is CASSGPLINMNTGELFF. CDR3 DNA: TGTGCCAGCAGCGGTCCCTTAATTAACATGAACACCGGGGAGCTGTTTTTT.